The 21 T cell receptor beta chains below come from one sample, sequenced in a study. TCRdb processed the 5' RACE reads anew with MiXCR; each CDR3 protein has one entry. The sample comprises roughly 40,000 distinct CDR3 sequences, under 20% of which are singletons, and 2.5% to 3% rests with the top ten. Sequencing was performed on naive CD4+ T cells sorted from a lymph node. This sample's subset: naive CD4+ T cells, CD4+CD45RA+CD25-. These receptors originate from a female donor with breast cancer.

This clonotype was found many times. The V and J genes are TRBV20-1 and TRBJ1-2; no reliable D call. CDR1 and CDR2 from the germline V gene are DFQATT and SNEGSKA (reference sequence). Between the trimmed V and J ends, which lost 3 bases and 8 bases, there was a span of 10 bases. The CDR3 covers 11 residues. The CDR3: CSARTYLGYTF. In DNA, the CDR3 is TGCAGTGCTAGGACCTACCTAGGCTACACCTTC.

This rearrangement joins TRBV20-1 to TRBJ2-1; D not certain. The CDR3 runs to 10 residues. CDR1 is DFQATT, CDR2 SNEGSKA, per germline (reference sequence). V gave up 5 bases and J gave up 7 bases, with 6 bases separating them. CDR3 loop: CSAFENEQFF. For the CDR3, the DNA is TGCAGTGCTTTTGAGAATGAGCAGTTCTTC.

This clonotype appeared many times. The gene calls are TRBV5-1 and TRBJ1-6; D may be TRBD1 (5 bases). The germline V and J ends were trimmed by 5 bases and 7 bases, with 16 bases remaining between them. Germline V gives CDR1 SGHRS, CDR2 YFSETQ. CDR3 length: 15 residues. The CDR3 sequence is CASSLRDGWNSPLHF. CDR3 sequence (DNA): TGCGCCAGCAGTTTGCGGGACGGATGGAATTCACCCCTCCACTTT.

The V gene is TRBV5-1, the J gene TRBJ2-2, with D maybe TRBD2 (5 bases). Germline V gene lookup returns CDR1 SGHRS and CDR2 YFSETQ. This CDR3 contains 15 residues. Trimming removed 4 bases at V and 4 bases at J, with 14 bases between. For the CDR3, the DNA is TGCGCCAGCAGCCGACGGACTGTAAGCACCGGGGAGCTGTTTTTT. Residues: CASSRRTVSTGELFF.

This clonotype occurred many times. CDR3 amino acids: CASVGSLSLQNSPLHF. CDR3 coding DNA: TGTGCCAGCGTCGGCAGCCTTAGCTTACAGAATTCACCCCTCCACTTT. The V and J genes are TRBV6-1 and TRBJ1-6; D remains ambiguous. V lost 8 bases to trimming and J lost 7 bases, with 21 bases between them. The CDR3 runs 16 residues. Germline V gene data show CDR1 as MNHNS and CDR2 as SASEGT.

This clonotype appeared many times. The CDR3 coding sequence is TGCGCCAGCAGCTTTGGGTTAAGGTTAAACACTGAAGCTTTCTTT. The encoded protein is CASSFGLRLNTEAFF. The chain employs TRBV5-1 and TRBJ1-1; unclear D gene. This CDR3 contains 15 residues. The germline CDR1 and CDR2 sequences are SGHRS and YFSETQ. Trimming cost V 2 bases and J 2 bases, with 13 bases left between them.

This clonotype came up a few times. The rearrangement links TRBV5-5 to TRBJ2-6; the D is unclear. CDR1 SGHKS and CDR2 YYEKEE come from the germline V gene (reference sequence). Trimming took 1 base from V and 2 from J, leaving 10 bases between them. The CDR3 sequence is 16 residues long. The CDR3 loop is CASSLKLGPGANVLTF. Here the CDR3 DNA reads TGTGCCAGCAGCTTGAAATTGGGTCCTGGGGCCAACGTCCTGACTTTC.

About this clonotype: With a much larger clone just one base away, this may be a read error. The chain uses TRBV6-2 or TRBV6-3 and TRBJ2-1; tentatively, D is TRBD2 (6 bases). Germline V CDR1 and CDR2: MNHEY, SVGEGT. This CDR3 contains 14 residues. CDR3 in DNA: TGTGCCAGCAGAGATAGCGGCTACTACAATGGGCAGTTCTTC. Its protein is CASRDSGYYNGQFF.

This clonotype was recorded at least ten times. CDR3 DNA: TGCGCCAGCATCCCGGGGGGCTCTGGGGCCAACGTCCTGACTTTC. The encoded protein is CASIPGGSGANVLTF. This chain joins TRBV5-1 and TRBJ2-6; 7 bases fit TRBD2. The CDR3 is 15 residues long. Trimming at V came to 6 bases and at J to 0 bases, leaving 3 bases not matched to a gene. Germline CDR1 is SGHRS and CDR2 is YFSETQ.

This clonotype was picked up a small number of times. This chain joins TRBV9 and TRBJ1-3; 12 nucleotides agree with TRBD1. Germline lookup yields CDR1 SGDLS and CDR2 YYNGEE. V gave up 4 bases and J gave up 2 bases; unmatched junction bases: 7. CDR3 length: 17 amino acids. CDR3 in amino acids: CASSPRDRGLAGNTIYF. In nucleotides, the CDR3 is TGTGCCAGCAGCCCCAGGGACAGGGGGCTCGCTGGAAACACCATATATTTT.

There are a few counts of this clonotype. The chain carries TRBV7-2 and TRBJ1-1; weak D call: TRBD1 (6 bases). Looked up from germline, CDR1 is SGHTA and CDR2 is FQGNSA. This CDR3 has 13 residues. The V end lost 5 bases, the J end lost 7 bases, and 14 bases lay between the germline ends. The CDR3 protein is CASSVRTENEAFF. In DNA, the CDR3 is TGTGCCAGCAGCGTAAGGACAGAGAATGAAGCTTTCTTT. The variable domain in full, with the rest retrieved from reference TRBV7-2 and TRBJ1-1, is GAGVSQSPSNKVTEKGKDVELRCDPISGHTALYWYRQSLGQGLEFLIYFQGNSAPDKSGLPSDRFSAERTGGSVSTLTIQRTQQEDSAVYLCASSVRTENEAFFGQGTRLTVV.

This clonotype was observed a few times. The gene calls are TRBV5-5 and TRBJ2-6; D is undetermined. The length of the CDR3 is 14 residues. Trimming cost V 2 bases and J 2 bases, with 5 bases left between them. The germline V gene encodes CDR1 SGHKS and CDR2 YYEKEE (reference sequence). The CDR3 region is CASSLRTGANVLTF. As DNA, the CDR3 is TGTGCCAGCAGCTTACGTACTGGGGCCAACGTCCTGACTTTC.

This clonotype was seen at least ten times. This chain joins TRBV5-1 and TRBJ2-7; 12 bases match TRBD1. V was clipped by 2 bases and J by 5 bases; unmatched bases: 11. The germline gives CDR1 SGHRS, CDR2 YFSETQ. This CDR3 contains 17 residues. For the CDR3, the DNA is TGCGCCAGCAGCTTACTACCGGGACAGGGGGCTATCGACGAGCAGTACTTC. It translates to CASSLLPGQGAIDEQYF.

Points on this clonotype: This may come from a read error, since a much larger clone is one base off. J is TRBJ2-7 and V is TRBV29-1; TRBD2 might be the D (6 bases). The CDR3 sequence is 12 residues long. Germline V gene data show CDR1 as SQVTM and CDR2 as ANQGSEA. V was cut by 6 bases and J by 9 bases, with 18 bases left in between. CDR3 sequence: CSVPGTVDGQYF. The CDR3, as DNA: TGCAGCGTCCCCGGGACTGTCGACGGGCAGTACTTC.

This clonotype was seen more than once but under ten times. A much larger clone sits a single nucleotide away, making a read error possible. The chain uses TRBV7-9 and TRBJ2-1; D remains unclear. CDR3 size: 11 residues. Germline assignment: CDR1 SEHNR and CDR2 FQNEAQ (reference sequence). CDR3 bases: TGTGCCTGCAGCTTAGTCTCCGGGCAGTTCTTC. It specifies CACSLVSGQFF.

This clonotype was found a few times. V gene TRBV5-4 combines with J gene TRBJ2-4; D assignment may be TRBD1 or TRBD2 (5 bases each). CDR1 is SGHNT, CDR2 YYREEE, per germline (reference sequence). V dropped 5 bases and J dropped 5 bases, with 17 bases sitting between them. The CDR3 is made up of 15 amino acids. The CDR3 reads CASRRDLGVENIQYF. DNA for the CDR3: TGTGCCAGCAGACGGGACCTCGGAGTTGAAAACATTCAGTACTTC.

A few counts support this clonotype. This chain links TRBV6-2 or TRBV6-3 with TRBJ1-5, with a weak D call TRBD1 (5 bases). V lost 7 bases, J lost 7 bases, and 14 bases lay in between. Germline V gene sequence: CDR1 MNHEY, CDR2 SVGEGT. The CDR3 totals 13 residues. CDR3 in DNA: TGTGCCAGCACCGGGGGACTTTGGCAGCCCCAGCATTTT. Protein: CASTGGLWQPQHF.

This clonotype was detected only a few times. V usage is TRBV11-2 and J usage is TRBJ1-1, with D unresolved. The CDR3 covers 15 residues. Germline lookup yields CDR1 SGHAT and CDR2 FQNNGV. V lost 4 bases and J lost 3, with 15 bases in between. CDR3 bases: TGTGCCAGCAGCTCAGTAAGGGAGGGCTACACTGAAGCTTTCTTT. It is translated as CASSSVREGYTEAFF. The full variable domain, its missing parts supplied by reference TRBV11-2 and TRBJ1-1, is EAGVAQSPRYKIIEKRQSVAFWCNPISGHATLYWYQQILGQGPKLLIQFQNNGVVDDSQLPKDRFSAERLKGVDSTLKIQPAKLEDSAVYLCASSSVREGYTEAFFGQGTRLTVV.

The table lists this clonotype with a few counts. The rearrangement joins TRBV12-3 or TRBV12-4 to TRBJ2-7; weak D call: TRBD2 (5 bases). The V gene lost 5 bases and the J gene lost 3 bases, with 20 bases spanning the gap. The CDR3 length is 16 residues. CDR3 loop: CASSPRRGSRGYEQYF. The CDR3 nucleotides are TGTGCCAGCAGTCCCAGACGGGGTTCGAGAGGCTACGAGCAGTACTTC.

This clonotype came up many times. The rearrangement joins TRBV7-9 to TRBJ2-1, with 11 bases aligning to TRBD2. This CDR3 has 15 residues. V lost 3 bases to trimming and J lost 6 bases; unmatched junction nucleotides: 4. CDR1 and CDR2 from the germline V gene are SEHNR and FQNEAQ (reference sequence). CDR3 DNA sequence: TGTGCCAGCAGCTTCACTAGCGGGAGCAGCAATGAGCAGTTCTTC. Its translation is CASSFTSGSSNEQFF. Full variable domain (outside the CDR3, taken from reference TRBV7-9 and TRBJ2-1): DTGVSQNPRHKITKRGQNVTFRCDPISEHNRLYWYRQTLGQGPEFLTYFQNEAQLEKSRLLSDRFSAERPKGSFSTLEIQRTEQGDSAMYLCASSFTSGSSNEQFFGPGTRLTVL.

This clonotype appeared many times. V gene TRBV11-3 combines with J gene TRBJ2-1; D not certain. Germline V gene data show CDR1 as SGHNT and CDR2 as YENEEA. V was cut by 3 bases and J by 8 bases, with 8 bases left in between. CDR3 size: 12 residues. In DNA, the CDR3 is TGTGCCAGCAGCTTTTTTCGGGATGAGCAGTTCTTC. Its protein is CASSFFRDEQFF.